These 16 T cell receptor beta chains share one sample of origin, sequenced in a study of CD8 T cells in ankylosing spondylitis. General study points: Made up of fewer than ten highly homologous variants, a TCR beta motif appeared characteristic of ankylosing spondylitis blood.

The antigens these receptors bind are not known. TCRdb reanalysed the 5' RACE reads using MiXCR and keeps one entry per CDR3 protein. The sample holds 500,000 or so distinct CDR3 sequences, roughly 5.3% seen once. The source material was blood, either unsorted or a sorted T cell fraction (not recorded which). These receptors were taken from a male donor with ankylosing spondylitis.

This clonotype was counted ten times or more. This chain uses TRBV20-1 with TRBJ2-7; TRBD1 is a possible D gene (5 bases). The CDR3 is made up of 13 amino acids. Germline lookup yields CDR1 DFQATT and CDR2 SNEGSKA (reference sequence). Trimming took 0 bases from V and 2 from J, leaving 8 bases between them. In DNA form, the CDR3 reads TGCAGTGCTAGAGATTCCAGGGCCTACGAGCAGTACTTC. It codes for CSARDSRAYEQYF.

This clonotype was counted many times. CDR3 sequence: CASSLEVPGNTEAFF. The CDR3 bases are TGCGCCAGCAGCTTGGAGGTTCCGGGGAACACTGAAGCTTTCTTT. The chain uses TRBV5-1 and TRBJ1-1; no definite D call. Trimming shortened V by 0 bases and J by 1 base, and 10 bases separated the two germline ends. This CDR3 region has 15 residues. Germline V gives CDR1 SGHRS, CDR2 YFSETQ.

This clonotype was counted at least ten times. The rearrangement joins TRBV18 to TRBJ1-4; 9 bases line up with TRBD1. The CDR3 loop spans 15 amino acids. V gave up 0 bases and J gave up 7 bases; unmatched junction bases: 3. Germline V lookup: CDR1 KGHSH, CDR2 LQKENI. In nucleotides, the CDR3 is TGTGCCAGCTCACCACCTGGACAGGGGATTGAAAAACTGTTTTTT. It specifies CASSPPGQGIEKLFF.

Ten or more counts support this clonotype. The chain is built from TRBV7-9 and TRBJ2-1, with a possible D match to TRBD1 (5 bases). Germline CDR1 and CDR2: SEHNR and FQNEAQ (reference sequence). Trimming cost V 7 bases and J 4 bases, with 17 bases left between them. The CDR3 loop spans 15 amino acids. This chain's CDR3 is CASNPDRGSYNEQFF. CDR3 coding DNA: TGTGCCAGCAATCCAGACAGAGGATCTTACAATGAGCAGTTCTTC.

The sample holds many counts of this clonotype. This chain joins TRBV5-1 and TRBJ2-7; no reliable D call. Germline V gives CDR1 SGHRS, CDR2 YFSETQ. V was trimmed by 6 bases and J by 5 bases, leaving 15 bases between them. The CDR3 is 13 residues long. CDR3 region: CASTLGVGDEQYF. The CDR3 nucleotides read TGCGCCAGCACCTTAGGAGTGGGCGACGAGCAGTACTTC. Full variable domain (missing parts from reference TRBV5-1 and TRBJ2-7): KAGVTQTPRYLIKTRGQQVTLSCSPISGHRSVSWYQQTPGQGLQFLFEYFSETQRNKGNFPGRFSGRQFSNSRSEMNVSTLELGDSALYLCASTLGVGDEQYFGPGTRLTVT.

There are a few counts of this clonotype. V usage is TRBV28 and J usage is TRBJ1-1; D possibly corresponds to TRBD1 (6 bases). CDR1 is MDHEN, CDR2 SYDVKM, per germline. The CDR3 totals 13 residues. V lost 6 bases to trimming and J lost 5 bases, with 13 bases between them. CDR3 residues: CASSSGDRTEAFF. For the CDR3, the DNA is TGTGCCAGCAGCTCTGGAGACAGGACTGAAGCTTTCTTT. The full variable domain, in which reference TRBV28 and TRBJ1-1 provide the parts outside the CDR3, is DVKVTQSSRYLVKRTGEKVFLECVQDMDHENMFWYRQDPGLGLRLIYFSYDVKMKEKGDIPEGYSVSREKKERFSLILESASTNQTSMYLCASSSGDRTEAFFGQGTRLTVV.

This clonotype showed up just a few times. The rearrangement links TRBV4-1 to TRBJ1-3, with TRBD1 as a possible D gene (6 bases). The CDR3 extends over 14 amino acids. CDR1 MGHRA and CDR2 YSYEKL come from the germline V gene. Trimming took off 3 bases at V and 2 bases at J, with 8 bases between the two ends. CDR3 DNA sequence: TGCGCCAGCAGCCACTACAGGGCTGGAAACACCATATATTTT. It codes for CASSHYRAGNTIYF.

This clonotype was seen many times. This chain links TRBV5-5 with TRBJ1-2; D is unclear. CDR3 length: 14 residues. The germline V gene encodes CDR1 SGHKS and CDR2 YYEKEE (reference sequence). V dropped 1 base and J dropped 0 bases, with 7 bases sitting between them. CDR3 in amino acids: CASSLSLTNYGYTF. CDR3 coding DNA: TGTGCCAGCAGCTTGTCCCTAACTAACTATGGCTACACCTTC.

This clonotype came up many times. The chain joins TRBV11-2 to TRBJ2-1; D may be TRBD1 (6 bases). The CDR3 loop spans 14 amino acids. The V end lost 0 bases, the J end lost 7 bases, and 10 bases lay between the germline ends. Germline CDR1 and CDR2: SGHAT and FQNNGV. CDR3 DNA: TGTGCCAGCAGCTTAGAAAACAGGGAAAATGAGCAGTTCTTC. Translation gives CASSLENRENEQFF.

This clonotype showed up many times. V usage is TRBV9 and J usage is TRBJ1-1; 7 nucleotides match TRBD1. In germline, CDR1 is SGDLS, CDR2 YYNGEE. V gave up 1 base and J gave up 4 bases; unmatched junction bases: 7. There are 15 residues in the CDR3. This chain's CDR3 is CASSVNPYRGTEAFF. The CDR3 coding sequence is TGTGCCAGCAGCGTAAATCCCTACAGGGGCACTGAAGCTTTCTTT.

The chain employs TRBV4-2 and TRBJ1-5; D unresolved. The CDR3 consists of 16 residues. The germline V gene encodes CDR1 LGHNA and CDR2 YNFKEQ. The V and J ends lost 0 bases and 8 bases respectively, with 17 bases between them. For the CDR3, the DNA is TGTGCCAGCAGCCAAGATTGGAGGCAGGTTGTTGAGCCCCAGCATTTT. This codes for CASSQDWRQVVEPQHF.

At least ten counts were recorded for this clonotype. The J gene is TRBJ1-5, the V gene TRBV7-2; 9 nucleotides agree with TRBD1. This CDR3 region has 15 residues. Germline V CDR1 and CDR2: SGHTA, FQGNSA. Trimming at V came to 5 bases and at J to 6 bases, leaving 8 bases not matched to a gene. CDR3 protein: CASSPGTGLAQPQHF. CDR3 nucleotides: TGTGCCAGCAGCCCCGGGACAGGGCTCGCTCAGCCCCAGCATTTT.

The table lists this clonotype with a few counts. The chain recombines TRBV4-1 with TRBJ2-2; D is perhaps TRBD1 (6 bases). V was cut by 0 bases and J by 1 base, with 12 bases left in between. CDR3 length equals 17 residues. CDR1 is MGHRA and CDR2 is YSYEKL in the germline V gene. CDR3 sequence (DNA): TGCGCCAGCAGCCAAGAGCCGGGACATCTGAACACCGGGGAGCTGTTTTTT. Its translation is CASSQEPGHLNTGELFF.

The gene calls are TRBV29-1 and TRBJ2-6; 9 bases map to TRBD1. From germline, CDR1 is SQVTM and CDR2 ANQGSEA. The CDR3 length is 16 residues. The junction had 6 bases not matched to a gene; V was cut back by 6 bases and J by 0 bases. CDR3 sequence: CSVRGQGISGANVLTF. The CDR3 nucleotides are TGCAGCGTGAGGGGACAGGGAATCTCTGGGGCCAACGTCCTGACTTTC.

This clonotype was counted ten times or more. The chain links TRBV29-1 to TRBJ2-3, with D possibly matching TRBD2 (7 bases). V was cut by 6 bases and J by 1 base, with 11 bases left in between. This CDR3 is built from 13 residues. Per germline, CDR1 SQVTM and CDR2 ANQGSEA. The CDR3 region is CSVGAGGTDTQYF. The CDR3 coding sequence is TGCAGCGTGGGGGCGGGAGGCACAGATACGCAGTATTTT.

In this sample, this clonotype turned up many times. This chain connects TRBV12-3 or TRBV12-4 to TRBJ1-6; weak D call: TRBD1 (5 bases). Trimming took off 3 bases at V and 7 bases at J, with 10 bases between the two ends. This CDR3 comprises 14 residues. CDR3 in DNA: TGTGCCAGCAGTTTGGGGCGACCCAATTCACCCCTCCACTTT. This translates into CASSLGRPNSPLHF.